This section outlines one T cell receptor beta chain sequence together with its context. The antigen remains undetermined. The sample is drawn from a study of post-analysis software for immune sequencing data. The wider study: Disease trajectories encompassed relapsing-remitting, secondary progressive and progressive-relapsing multiple sclerosis. General study points: F measure clustering grouped samples strongly by preparation batch. Patients had higher frequencies than controls of about 5 TRBV segments, including TRBV5-6, TRBV5-1 and TRBV20-1. For normalized Chao1 diversity, multiple sclerosis patients scored significantly lower than controls did.

Tagging with unique molecular identifiers was a feature of the TCR beta cDNA libraries. Input of roughly 1 to 11 million T cells yielded 400,000 to 550,000 cDNA molecules. TCRdb re-called the PCR reads with MiXCR, one entry per CDR3 protein. Of hundreds of thousands of distinct CDR3 sequences listed, approximately 53% are singletons. Germline CDR1 and CDR2: SGHRS and YFSETQ. V dropped 5 bases and J dropped 1 base, with 9 bases sitting between them. The CDR3 has 14 amino acids. This chain connects TRBV5-1 to TRBJ2-2; a possible D gene is TRBD1 (5 bases). Material for sequencing was blood. The TCR was taken from a girl aged 5-17 years with multiple sclerosis. The CDR3 region has the DNA TGCGCCAGCAGTGCCAGGGAGAACACCGGGGAGCTGTTTTTT. This gives the protein CASSARENTGELFF.